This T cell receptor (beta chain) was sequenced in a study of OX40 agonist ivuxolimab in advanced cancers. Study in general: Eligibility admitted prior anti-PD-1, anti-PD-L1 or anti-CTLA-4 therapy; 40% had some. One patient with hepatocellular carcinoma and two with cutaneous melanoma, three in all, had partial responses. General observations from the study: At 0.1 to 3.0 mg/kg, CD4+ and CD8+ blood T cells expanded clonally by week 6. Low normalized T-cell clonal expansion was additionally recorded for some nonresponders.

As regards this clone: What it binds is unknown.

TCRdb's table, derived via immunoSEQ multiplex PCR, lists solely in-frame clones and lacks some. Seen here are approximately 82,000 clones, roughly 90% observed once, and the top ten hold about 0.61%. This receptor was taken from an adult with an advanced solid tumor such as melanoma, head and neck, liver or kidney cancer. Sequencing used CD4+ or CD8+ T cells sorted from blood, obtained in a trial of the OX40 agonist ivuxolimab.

The CDR3 DNA follows: TGTGCCAGCAGTGACCACAGGGAATGGGCAGATACGCAGTATTTT. Translating gives CASSDHREWADTQYF. This chain links TRBV27 with TRBJ2-3; possible D gene TRBD1, 6 bases. The CDR3 contains 15 residues. V dropped 5 bases and J dropped 4 bases, with 16 bases sitting between them. In germline, CDR1 is MNHEY, CDR2 SMNVEV (reference sequence).